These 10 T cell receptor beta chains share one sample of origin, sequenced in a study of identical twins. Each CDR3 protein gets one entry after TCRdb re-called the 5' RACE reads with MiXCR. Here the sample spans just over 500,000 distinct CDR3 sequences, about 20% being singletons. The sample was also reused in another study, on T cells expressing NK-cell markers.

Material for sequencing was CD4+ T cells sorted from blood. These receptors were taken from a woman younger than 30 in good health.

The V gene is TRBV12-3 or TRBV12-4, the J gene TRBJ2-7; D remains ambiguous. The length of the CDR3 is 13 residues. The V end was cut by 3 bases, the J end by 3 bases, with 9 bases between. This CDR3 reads CASSFGGIYEQYF. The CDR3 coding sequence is TGTGCCAGCAGTTTCGGCGGAATCTACGAGCAGTACTTC.

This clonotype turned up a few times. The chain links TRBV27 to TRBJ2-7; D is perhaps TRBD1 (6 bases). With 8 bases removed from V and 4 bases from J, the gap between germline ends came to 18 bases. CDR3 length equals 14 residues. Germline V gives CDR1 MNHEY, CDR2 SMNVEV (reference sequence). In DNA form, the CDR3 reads TGTGCCAGCCGTACTACCCAGAGGGGGTACGAGCAGTACTTC. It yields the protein CASRTTQRGYEQYF.

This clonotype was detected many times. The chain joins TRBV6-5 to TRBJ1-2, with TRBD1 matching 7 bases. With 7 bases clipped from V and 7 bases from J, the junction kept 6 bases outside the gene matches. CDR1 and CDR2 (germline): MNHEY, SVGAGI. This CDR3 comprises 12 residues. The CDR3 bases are TGTGCCAGCAAGCGACAGGGAATTGGCTACACCTTC. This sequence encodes CASKRQGIGYTF.

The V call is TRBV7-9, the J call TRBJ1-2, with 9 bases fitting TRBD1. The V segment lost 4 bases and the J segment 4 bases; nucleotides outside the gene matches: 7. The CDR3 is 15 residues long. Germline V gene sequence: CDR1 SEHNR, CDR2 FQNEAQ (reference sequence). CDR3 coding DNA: TGTGCCAGCAGCTGGGGGGACAGGGAATCCTATGGCTACACCTTC. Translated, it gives CASSWGDRESYGYTF.

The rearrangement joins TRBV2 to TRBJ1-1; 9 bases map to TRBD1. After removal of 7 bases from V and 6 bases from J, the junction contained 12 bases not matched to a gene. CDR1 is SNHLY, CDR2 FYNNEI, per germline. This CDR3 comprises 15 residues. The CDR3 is CASKQGQGFPAEAFF. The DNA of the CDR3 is TGTGCCAGCAAGCAGGGACAGGGCTTTCCGGCTGAAGCTTTCTTT.

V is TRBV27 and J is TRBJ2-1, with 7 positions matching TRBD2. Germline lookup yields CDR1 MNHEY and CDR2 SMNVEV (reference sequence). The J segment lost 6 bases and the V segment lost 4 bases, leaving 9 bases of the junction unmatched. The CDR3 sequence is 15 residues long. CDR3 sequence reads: CASSSRRLASNEQFF. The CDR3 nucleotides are TGTGCCAGCAGTTCGAGGAGACTAGCTTCCAATGAGCAGTTCTTC.

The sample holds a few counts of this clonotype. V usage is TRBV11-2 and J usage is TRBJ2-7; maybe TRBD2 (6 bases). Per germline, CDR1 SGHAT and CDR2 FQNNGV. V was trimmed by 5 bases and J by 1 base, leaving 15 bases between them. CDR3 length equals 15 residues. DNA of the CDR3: TGTGCCAGCAGCCCATCTGCGGAGGGGTCCTACGAGCAGTACTTC. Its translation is CASSPSAEGSYEQYF.

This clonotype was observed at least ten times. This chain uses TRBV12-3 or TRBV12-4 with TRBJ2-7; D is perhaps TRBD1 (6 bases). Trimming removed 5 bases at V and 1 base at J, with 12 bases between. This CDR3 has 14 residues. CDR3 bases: TGTGCCAGCAGTCTCAGGGGAGTTTCCTACGAGCAGTACTTC. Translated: CASSLRGVSYEQYF.

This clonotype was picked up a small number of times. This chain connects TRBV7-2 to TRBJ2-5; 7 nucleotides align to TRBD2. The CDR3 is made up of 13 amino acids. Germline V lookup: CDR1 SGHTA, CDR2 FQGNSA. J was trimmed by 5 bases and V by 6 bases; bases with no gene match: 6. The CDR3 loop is CASSWGGAETQYF. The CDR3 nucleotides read TGTGCCAGCAGTTGGGGAGGGGCGGAGACCCAGTACTTC.

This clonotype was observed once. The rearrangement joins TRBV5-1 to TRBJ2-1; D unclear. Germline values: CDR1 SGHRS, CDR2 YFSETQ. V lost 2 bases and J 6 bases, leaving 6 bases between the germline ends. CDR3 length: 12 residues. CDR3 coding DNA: TGCGCCAGCAGCTTTCCGGTCAATGAGCAGTTCTTC. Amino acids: CASSFPVNEQFF.